This TCR beta chain is drawn from a study of blood T cell repertoires in COVID-19. Some clones are missing from TCRdb's copy, which holds only in-frame ones; the method was immunoSEQ multiplex PCR. The sample lists about 60,000 clones; 55% to 75% were seen once. Trimming took 9 bases from V and 3 from J, leaving 17 bases between them. Germline V CDR1 and CDR2: SEHNR, FQNEAQ (reference sequence). The CDR3 loop spans 14 amino acids. The V gene is TRBV7-9, the J gene TRBJ1-1, with no clear D. The sequence was collected from a woman in her 70s with COVID-19, enrolled during active disease. Sequences were obtained from peripheral blood. The CDR3 loop is CASQFRTRDTEAFF. Here the CDR3 DNA reads TGTGCCAGTCAGTTCCGGACGAGGGACACTGAAGCTTTCTTT.